This T cell receptor beta chain was documented in a study of CD8+CD57+ T cells in acquired aplastic anemia. For the study at large: Around 3.2 ug was the average amount of DNA from sorted CD4+ and CD8+ cells. Healthy donors gave about 10 million reads on average for CD4+ cells. General study results and limits: It was found that more than 25 CD8+ CDR3 sequences were shared between patients and controls. Significance was not reached for CD8+ Simpson's diversity between patients and controls.

Concerning this clonotype: The antigen remains unidentified.

Per germline, CDR1 KGHSH and CDR2 LQKENI. The V and J ends lost 6 bases and 6 bases, in that order; junction bases with no gene match: 15. This CDR3 is built from 16 residues. The template for TCR beta VDJ and CDR3 sequence profiling was genomic DNA. Each CDR3 protein gets one entry after TCRdb re-called the reads with MiXCR. The sample records about 200,000 distinct CDR3 sequences, around 32% being singletons. The specimen sequenced was sorted CD4+, CD8+, or CD8+CD57+ T cells (not recorded which) from PBMCs. The rearrangement joins TRBV18 to TRBJ2-3, with TRBD2 matching over 7 bases. The TCR comes from a human donor in good health, serving as a control. The CDR3 coding sequence is TGTGCCAGCTCCCGCACGGGGGGTTGGAACGGCGATACGCAGTATTTT. It encodes CASSRTGGWNGDTQYF. Full variable domain (outside the CDR3, taken from reference TRBV18 and TRBJ2-3): NAGVMQNPRHLVRRRGQEARLRCSPMKGHSHVYWYRQLPEEGLKFMVYLQKENIIDESGMPKERFSAEFPKEGPSILRIQQVVRGDSAAYFCASSRTGGWNGDTQYFGPGTRLTVL.